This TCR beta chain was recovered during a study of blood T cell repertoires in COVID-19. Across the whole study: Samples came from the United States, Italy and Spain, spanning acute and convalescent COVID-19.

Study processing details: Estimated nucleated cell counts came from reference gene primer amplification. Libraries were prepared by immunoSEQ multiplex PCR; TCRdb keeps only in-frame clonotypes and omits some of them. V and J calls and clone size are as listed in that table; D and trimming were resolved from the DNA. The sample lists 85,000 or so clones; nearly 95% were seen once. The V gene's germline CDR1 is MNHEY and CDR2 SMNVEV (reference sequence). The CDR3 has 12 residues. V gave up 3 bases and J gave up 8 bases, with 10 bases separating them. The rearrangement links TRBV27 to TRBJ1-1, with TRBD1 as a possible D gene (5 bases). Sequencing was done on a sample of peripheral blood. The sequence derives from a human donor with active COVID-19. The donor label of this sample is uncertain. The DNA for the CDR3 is TGTGCCAGCAGTTTTCACGACAGCGAAGCTTTCTTT. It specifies CASSFHDSEAFF.